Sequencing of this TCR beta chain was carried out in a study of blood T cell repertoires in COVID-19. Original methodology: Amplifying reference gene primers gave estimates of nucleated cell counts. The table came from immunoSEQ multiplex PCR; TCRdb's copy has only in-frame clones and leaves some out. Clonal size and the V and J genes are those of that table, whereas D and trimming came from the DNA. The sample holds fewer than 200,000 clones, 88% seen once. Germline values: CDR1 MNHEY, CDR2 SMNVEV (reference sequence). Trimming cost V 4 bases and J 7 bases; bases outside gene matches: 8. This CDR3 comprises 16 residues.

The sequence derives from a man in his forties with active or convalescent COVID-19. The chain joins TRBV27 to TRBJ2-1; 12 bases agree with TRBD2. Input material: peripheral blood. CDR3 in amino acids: CASSYLAGGPRNEQFF. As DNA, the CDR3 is TGTGCCAGCAGTTACCTAGCGGGAGGGCCGAGGAATGAGCAGTTCTTC.